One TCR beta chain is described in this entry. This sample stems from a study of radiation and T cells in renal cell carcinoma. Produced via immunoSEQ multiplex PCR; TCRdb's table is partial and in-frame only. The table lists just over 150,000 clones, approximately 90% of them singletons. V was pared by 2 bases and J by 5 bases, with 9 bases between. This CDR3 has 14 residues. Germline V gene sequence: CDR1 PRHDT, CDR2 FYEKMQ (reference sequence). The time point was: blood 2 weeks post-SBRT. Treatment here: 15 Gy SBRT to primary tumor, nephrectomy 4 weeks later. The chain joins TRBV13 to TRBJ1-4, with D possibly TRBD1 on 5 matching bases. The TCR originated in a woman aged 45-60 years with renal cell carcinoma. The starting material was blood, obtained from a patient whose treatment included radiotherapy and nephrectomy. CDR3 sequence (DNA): TGTGCCAGCAGCTTACGGGACGAAAATGAAAAACTGTTTTTT. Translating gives CASSLRDENEKLFF.